This T cell receptor (beta chain) was identified during a study of T cell repertoires in cytomegalovirus infection. This clonotype occurred a few times. Its antigen is currently unknown. One entry per CDR3 protein results from TCRdb running MiXCR on the reads. Of more than 650,000 distinct CDR3 sequences listed, roughly 36% are singletons. This CDR3 is built from 15 residues. The germline V gene encodes CDR1 SGHTA and CDR2 FQGTGA. Trimming took 2 bases from V and 4 from J; bases not matched to a gene: 6. Notes on the study in general: Carriers of CMV plus the relevant HLA were identified by cumulative public TCR beta family frequency. CMV-specific TCR beta clonotypes restricted by HLA-C were the ones dominating the ex vivo response.

This chain joins TRBV7-3 and TRBJ1-1; 8 nucleotides align to TRBD1. Specimen: PBMCs. This receptor was identified in a human donor in good health (CMV status not recorded). Some clones in this sample may be carry-over from other donors' samples. For the CDR3, the DNA is TGTGCCAGCAGCTTATACTCAGGGGGCGGCACTGAAGCTTTCTTT. It translates to CASSLYSGGGTEAFF.